This TCR beta chain was documented in a study of CD8+ T cells in alopecia areata. Study-level background: Dosing with tofacitinib proceeded for 6 to 18 months, followed by 6 months off drug. The study's findings and limits: Uncertainty about whether baseline CD8+ expansion is linked to response remains, with one nonresponder. Among the 100 top clones, expanded CD8+ clones, like scalp clonality, were significantly decreased by tofacitinib.

Reverse transcription of extracted RNA yielded cDNA, which provided the sequencing template. Sequencing was performed with immunoSEQ multiplex PCR; in TCRdb, only in-frame clones are kept and a portion is missing. This table holds under 150,000 clones, 60% to 65% found once. This sample's treatment: oral pan-JAK inhibitor, 5-10 mg twice daily. Alopecia areata patients provided lesional scalp punch biopsies and peripheral blood. The CDR3 sequence is 11 residues long. Germline CDR1 is SQVTM and CDR2 is ANQGSEA. V lost 7 bases and J lost 9, with 15 bases in between. A note on this clone: Its antigen is not identified.

This chain links TRBV29-1 with TRBJ1-2; D is unclear. Sequencing used CD4+ T cells sorted from blood, obtained at week 4, from a patient treated with tofacitinib. This clonotype originated in a human donor with alopecia areata. The CDR3 spells CSGREAASYTF. The CDR3 nucleotides read TGCAGCGGGCGGGAGGCGGCTAGCTACACCTTC.